Described below is a single TCR beta chain sequence and its context. This clonotype showed up many times. Its cognate antigen has yet to be identified. No base quality values were provided; no much bigger clone lies one nucleotide off. This sample is drawn from a study of low-dose radiotherapy and immunotherapy resistance in tumors (dated by TCRdb to 2021 to 2024). Context from the whole study: In Cohort 1, 0.5 Gy per fraction was delivered every 2 weeks, and a total PTV dose of 6.5 Gy was prescribed. Eight patients were included in the translational analysis, namely three from the first dose cohort plus the first five from the second dose cohort. No randomization into treatment groups was done for the people taking part in the trial. Starting on cycle 1 day 1, patients took 300 mg of aspirin by mouth once a day for four cycles. Intravenous cyclophosphamide at 200 mg/m2 was administered every two weeks, one day ahead of each radiation and immunotherapy administration. In Cohort 2, 1 Gy per fraction was delivered every two weeks, for a total of 13 Gy over 26 weeks. Nivolumab and ipilimumab were both given intravenously, with nivolumab at a 240 mg flat dose every two weeks and ipilimumab at 1 mg/kg every six weeks.

Data came from an Illumina HiSeq 2500. First-strand cDNA was synthesized using Superscript III and a set of TRAV- and TRBV-specific primers, so that both TCRalpha and TCRbeta chains were covered. TCRs were amplified for 20 PCR cycles with Phusion, using a constant-region primer paired with the adapter attached to the V primers. Isolated mRNA was amplified with the MessageAmp II aRNA Amplification Kit, using a roughly 17-hour in vitro transcription at 37°C. mRNA for TCR sequencing was isolated with the Dynabeads mRNA DIRECT Purification Kit. Indexed Illumina adapters were added in a second roughly 25-cycle Phusion PCR, and the resulting products were purified with AMPure XP beads. In the paper's pipeline: Custom Perl scripts pooled TCR sequences encoding the same protein, removed out-of-frame sequences and computed each clonotype's abundance. Any TCR sequence backed by just one read was left out of the analysis. The metrics used to describe the repertoires included Shannon entropy, Gini index, clonality, richness, and the frequency of TCRs shared between repertoires. The raw public reads went through TCRdb reprocessing: fastp at Q25, MiXCR clone calling, in-frame beta chains kept. Rows with one shared CDR3 protein collapse into an entry with the most common genes and DNA. The authors' filters were not applied to this entry. The sample data list approximately 91,000 distinct CDR3 sequences, and 20% to 25% of these were observed just once. 9.5% to 15% of the sample is in the top ten clones.

Sample time point, as interpreted from the label and publication: after trial treatment. The label giving this sample's treatment or condition can be read as: LDRT plus nivolumab, ipilimumab, low-dose cyclophosphamide and aspirin (RACIN trial). The donors came from RACIN, which was a single-arm phase I dose-escalation trial that paired nivolumab and ipilimumab with aspirin, low-dose cyclophosphamide and low-dose radiotherapy. To be eligible, a patient needed to have an advanced solid tumor that was TIL-negative. The sequence was collected from a female donor with ovarian cancer. The source was PBMCs, collected after low-dose radiotherapy plus immunotherapy.

The CDR3 is CASSRGRWANVLTF. The nucleotide sequence reads as follows: TGTGCCAGCAGCCGGGGGCGCTGGGCCAACGTCCTGACTTTC. The V and J segments used are TRBV2 and TRBJ2-6, with the D call perhaps TRBD1 or TRBD2, each one matching 6 bases. The germline V gene encodes CDR1 SNHLY and CDR2 FYNNEI. Reading from cysteine to phenylalanine, the CDR3 counts 14 amino acids. Just the 42-base CDR3 DNA is kept, in frame starting at base 1. The germline ends are 11 bases apart after V is trimmed by 6 bases and J by 5 bases.